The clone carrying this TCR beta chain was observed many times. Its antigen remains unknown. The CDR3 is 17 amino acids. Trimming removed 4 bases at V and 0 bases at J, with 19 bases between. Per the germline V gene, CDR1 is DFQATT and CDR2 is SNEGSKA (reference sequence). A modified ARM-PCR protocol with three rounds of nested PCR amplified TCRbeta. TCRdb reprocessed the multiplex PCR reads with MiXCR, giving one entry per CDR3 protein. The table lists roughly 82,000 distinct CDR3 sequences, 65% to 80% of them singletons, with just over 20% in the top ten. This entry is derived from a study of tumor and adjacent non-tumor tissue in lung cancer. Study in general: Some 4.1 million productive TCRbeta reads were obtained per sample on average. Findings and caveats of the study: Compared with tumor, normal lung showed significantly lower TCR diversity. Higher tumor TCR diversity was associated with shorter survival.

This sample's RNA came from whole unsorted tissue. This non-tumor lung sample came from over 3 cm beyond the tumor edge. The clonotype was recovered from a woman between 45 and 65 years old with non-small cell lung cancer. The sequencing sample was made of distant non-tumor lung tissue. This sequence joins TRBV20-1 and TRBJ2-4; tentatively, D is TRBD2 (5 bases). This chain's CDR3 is CSAIDARGGLAKNIQYF. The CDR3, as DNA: TGCAGTGCTATAGATGCCCGCGGAGGACTAGCCAAAAACATTCAGTACTTC.